The TCR beta chain under discussion was sequenced for a study of STAT5B mutations in CD4+ large granular lymphocyte leukemia. Whole-study results and caveats: 8/27 top patient clones versus 2/35 control clones were TRBV06-family. Without putative leukemic clones, patient CD4-sorted repertoires remained more clonal than healthy CD4+ repertoires.

This was a survey-level run. Measured with immunoSEQ multiplex PCR; TCRdb has only the in-frame clones, and not every one. The data hold more than 20,000 clones, with 65% to 80% observed a single time. Germline V CDR1 and CDR2: SGDLS, YYNGEE. The germline V and J ends were trimmed by 4 bases and 0 bases, with 9 bases remaining between them. This CDR3 spans 14 amino acids. About this clone itself: Its matching antigen is unknown.

The chain recombines TRBV9 with TRBJ2-3; the D is unclear. This clonotype was obtained from a human donor in good health. Sequenced input: CD4+ T cells from blood buffy coats. The CDR3 sequence: CASSPLGSTDTQYF. In DNA form, the CDR3 reads TGTGCCAGCAGCCCTCTGGGTAGCACAGATACGCAGTATTTT.